Listed here are 2 T cell receptor beta chains from one sample, sequenced in a study of cytomegalovirus exposure and HLA in healthy donors. The PCR ran on 60 Vbeta and 13 Jbeta primers. Repertoires were generated with immunoSEQ multiplex PCR, while TCRdb's copy carries only in-frame clones and drops some. The sample holds some 130,000 clones; 70% to 80% are singletons and the top ten take 1.5%. The sequenced sample consisted of PBMCs. The receptors stem from a female donor in good health and CMV-seronegative.

The chain recombines TRBV6-6 with TRBJ2-5; the match to TRBD2 covers 11 bases. J was trimmed by 2 bases and V by 5 bases; bases with no gene match: 4. CDR3 length: 15 amino acids. Germline V gene sequence: CDR1 MNHNY, CDR2 SVGAGI (reference sequence). CDR3: CASSRIAGGQETQYF. As DNA, the CDR3 is TGTGCCAGCAGTCGTATAGCGGGAGGGCAAGAGACCCAGTACTTC.

The sample holds a few counts of this clone. This chain uses TRBV19 with TRBJ2-6; 7 bases agree with TRBD2. The CDR3 length is 18 residues. Losses at the gene ends were 5 bases for V and 0 bases for J; bases not matched to a gene: 10. Germline V lookup: CDR1 LNHDA, CDR2 SQIVND (reference sequence). CDR3 bases: TGTGCCAGTAGTCTCGTCCCGGGACTACACTCTGGGGCCAACGTCCTGACTTTC. This codes for CASSLVPGLHSGANVLTF.